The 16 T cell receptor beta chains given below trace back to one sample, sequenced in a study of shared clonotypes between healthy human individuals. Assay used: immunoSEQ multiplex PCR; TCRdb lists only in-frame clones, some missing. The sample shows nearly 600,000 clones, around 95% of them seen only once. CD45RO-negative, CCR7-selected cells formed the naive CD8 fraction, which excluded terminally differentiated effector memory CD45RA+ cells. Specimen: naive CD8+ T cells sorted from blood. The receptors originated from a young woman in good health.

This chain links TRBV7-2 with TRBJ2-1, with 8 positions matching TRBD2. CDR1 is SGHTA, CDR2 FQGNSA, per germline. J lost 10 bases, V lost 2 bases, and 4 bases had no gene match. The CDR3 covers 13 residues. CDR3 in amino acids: CASSLLAGKEQFF. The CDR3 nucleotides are TGTGCCAGCAGCTTATTAGCGGGGAAAGAGCAGTTCTTC. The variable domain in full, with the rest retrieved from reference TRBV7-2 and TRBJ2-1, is GAGVSQSPSNKVTEKGKDVELRCDPISGHTALYWYRQSLGQGLEFLIYFQGNSAPDKSGLPSDRFSAERTGGSVSTLTIQRTQQEDSAVYLCASSLLAGKEQFFGPGTRLTVL.

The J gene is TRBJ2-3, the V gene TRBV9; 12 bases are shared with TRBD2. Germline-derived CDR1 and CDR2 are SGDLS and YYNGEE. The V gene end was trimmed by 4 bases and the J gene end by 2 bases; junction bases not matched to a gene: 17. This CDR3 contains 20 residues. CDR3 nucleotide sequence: TGTGCCAGCAGCCCACAACCGACTAGCGGGAGAATGGAGCACACAGATACGCAGTATTTT. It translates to CASSPQPTSGRMEHTDTQYF.

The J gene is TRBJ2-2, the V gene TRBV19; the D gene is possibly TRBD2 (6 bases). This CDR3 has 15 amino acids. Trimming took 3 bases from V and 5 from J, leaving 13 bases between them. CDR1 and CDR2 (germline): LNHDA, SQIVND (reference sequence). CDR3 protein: CASSIASGGTGELFF. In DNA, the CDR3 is TGTGCCAGTAGTATCGCCTCCGGGGGTACCGGGGAGCTGTTTTTT.

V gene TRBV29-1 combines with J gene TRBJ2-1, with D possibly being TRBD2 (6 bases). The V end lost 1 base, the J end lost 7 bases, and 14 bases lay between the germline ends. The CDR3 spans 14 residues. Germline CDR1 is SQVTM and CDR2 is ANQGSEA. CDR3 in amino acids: CSVEGRRAGNEQFF. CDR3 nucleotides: TGCAGCGTTGAAGGAAGGCGGGCGGGGAATGAGCAGTTCTTC.

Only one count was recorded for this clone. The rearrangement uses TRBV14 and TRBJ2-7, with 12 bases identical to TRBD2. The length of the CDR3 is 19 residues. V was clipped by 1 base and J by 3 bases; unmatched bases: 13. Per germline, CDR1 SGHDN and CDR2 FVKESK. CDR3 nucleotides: TGTGCCAGCAGCCAAGGGGGGACTAGCGGGCCCCTTGGGTACTACGAGCAGTACTTC. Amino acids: CASSQGGTSGPLGYYEQYF.

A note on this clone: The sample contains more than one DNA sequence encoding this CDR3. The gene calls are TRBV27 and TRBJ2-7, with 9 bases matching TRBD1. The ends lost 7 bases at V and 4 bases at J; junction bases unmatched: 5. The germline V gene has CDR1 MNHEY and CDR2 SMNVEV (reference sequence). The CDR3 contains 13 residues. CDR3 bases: TGTGCCAGCAACCCAGGGACAGGGTACGAGCAGTACTTC. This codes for CASNPGTGYEQYF.

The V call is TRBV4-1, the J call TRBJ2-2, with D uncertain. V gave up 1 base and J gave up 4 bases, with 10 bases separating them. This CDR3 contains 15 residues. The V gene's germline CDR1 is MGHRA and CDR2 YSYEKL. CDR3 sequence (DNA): TGCGCCAGCAGCCAAGGATGGCGGAGCACCGGGGAGCTGTTTTTT. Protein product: CASSQGWRSTGELFF.

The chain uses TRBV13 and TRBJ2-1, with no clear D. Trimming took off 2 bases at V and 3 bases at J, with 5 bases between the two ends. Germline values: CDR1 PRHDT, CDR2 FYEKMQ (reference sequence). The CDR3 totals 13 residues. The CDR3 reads CASSLSFYNEQFF. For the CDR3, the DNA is TGTGCCAGCAGCTTATCGTTCTACAATGAGCAGTTCTTC.

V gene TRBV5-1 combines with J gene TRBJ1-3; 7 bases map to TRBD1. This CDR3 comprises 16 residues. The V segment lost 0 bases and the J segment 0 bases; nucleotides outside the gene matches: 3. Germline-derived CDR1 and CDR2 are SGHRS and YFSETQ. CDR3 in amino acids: CASSLETGSSGNTIYF. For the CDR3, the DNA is TGCGCCAGCAGCTTGGAGACAGGGTCCTCTGGAAACACCATATATTTT.

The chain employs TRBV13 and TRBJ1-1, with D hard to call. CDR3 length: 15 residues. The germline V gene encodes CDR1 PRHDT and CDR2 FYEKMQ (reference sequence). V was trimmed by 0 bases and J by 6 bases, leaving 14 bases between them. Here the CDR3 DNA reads TGTGCCAGCAGCTTAGGCCGACTCCTAGGGCCTGAAGCTTTCTTT. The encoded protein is CASSLGRLLGPEAFF.

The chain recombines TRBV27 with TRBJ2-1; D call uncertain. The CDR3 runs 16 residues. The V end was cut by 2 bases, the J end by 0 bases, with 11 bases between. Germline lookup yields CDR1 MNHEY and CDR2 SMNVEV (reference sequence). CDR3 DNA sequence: TGTGCCAGCAGTTTAATCGGCGGAGTCTCCTACAATGAGCAGTTCTTC. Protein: CASSLIGGVSYNEQFF.

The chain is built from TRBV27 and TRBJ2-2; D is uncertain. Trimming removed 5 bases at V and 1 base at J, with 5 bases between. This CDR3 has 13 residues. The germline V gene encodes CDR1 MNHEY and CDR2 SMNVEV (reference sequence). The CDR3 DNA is TGTGCCAGCAGTGTTATGAACACCGGGGAGCTGTTTTTT. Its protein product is CASSVMNTGELFF.

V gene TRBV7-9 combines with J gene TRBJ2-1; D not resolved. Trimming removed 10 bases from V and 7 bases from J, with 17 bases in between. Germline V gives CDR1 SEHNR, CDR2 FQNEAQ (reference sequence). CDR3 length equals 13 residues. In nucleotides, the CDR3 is TGTGCCATACCAACAGAAGAGGAGAATGAGCAGTTCTTC. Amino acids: CAIPTEEENEQFF.

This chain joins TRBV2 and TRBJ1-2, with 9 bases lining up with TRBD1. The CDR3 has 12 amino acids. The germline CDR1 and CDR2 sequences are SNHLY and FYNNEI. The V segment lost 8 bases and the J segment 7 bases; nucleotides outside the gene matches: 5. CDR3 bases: TGTGCCAGCGGAGACAGGGGGGGTGGCTACACCTTC. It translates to CASGDRGGGYTF.

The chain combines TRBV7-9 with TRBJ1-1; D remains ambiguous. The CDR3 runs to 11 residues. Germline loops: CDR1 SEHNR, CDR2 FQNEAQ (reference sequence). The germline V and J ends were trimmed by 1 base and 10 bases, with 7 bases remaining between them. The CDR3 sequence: CASSLERVAFF. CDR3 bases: TGTGCCAGCAGCTTAGAGAGGGTAGCTTTCTTT. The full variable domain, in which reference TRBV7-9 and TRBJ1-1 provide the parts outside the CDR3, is DTGVSQNPRHKITKRGQNVTFRCDPISEHNRLYWYRQTLGQGPEFLTYFQNEAQLEKSRLLSDRFSAERPKGSFSTLEIQRTEQGDSAMYLCASSLERVAFFGQGTRLTVV.

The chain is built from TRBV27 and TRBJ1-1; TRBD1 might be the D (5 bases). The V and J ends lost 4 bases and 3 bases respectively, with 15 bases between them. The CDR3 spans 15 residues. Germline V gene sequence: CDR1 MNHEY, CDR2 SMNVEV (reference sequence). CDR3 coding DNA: TGTGCCAGCAGTTCATGGGCAGGGCTATACACTGAAGCTTTCTTT. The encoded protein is CASSSWAGLYTEAFF.